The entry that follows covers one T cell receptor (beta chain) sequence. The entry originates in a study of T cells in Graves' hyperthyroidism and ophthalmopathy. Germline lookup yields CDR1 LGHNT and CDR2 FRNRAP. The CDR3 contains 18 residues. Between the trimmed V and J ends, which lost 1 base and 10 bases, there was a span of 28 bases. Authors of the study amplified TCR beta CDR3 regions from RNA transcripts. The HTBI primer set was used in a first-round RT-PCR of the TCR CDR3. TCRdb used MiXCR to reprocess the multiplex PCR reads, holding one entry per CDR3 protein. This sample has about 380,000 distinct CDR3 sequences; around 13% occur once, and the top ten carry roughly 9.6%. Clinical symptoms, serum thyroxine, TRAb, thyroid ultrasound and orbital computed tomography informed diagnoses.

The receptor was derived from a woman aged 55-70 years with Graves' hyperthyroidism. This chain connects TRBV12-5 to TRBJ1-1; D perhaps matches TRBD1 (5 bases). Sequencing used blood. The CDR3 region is CASGLGVWDDRGVVGAFF. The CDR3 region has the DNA TGTGCTAGTGGTTTGGGGGTATGGGACGACCGCGGGGTTGTAGGAGCTTTCTTT.